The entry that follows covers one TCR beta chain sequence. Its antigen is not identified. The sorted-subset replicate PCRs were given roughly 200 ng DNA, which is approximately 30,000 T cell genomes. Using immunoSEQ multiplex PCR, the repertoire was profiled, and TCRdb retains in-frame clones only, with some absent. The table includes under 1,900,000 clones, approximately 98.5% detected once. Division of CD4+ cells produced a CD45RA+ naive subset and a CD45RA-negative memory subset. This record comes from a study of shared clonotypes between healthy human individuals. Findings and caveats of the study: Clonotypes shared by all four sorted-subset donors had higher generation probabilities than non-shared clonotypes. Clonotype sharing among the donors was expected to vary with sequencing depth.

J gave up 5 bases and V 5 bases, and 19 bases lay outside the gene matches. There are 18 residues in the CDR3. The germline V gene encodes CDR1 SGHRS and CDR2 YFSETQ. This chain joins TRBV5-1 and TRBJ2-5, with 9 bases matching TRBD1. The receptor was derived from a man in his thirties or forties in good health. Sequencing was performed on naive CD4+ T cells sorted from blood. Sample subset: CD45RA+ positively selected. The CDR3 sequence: CASSQNIPGQGYVETQYF. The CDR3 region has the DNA TGCGCCAGCAGTCAAAACATTCCGGGACAGGGATATGTGGAGACCCAGTACTTC.